One sample yielded the 15 T cell receptor beta chains listed below, sequenced in a study of graft-versus-host responses after intestinal transplantation. No antigens are known for them. Some clones are missing from TCRdb's copy, which holds only in-frame ones; the method was immunoSEQ multiplex PCR. The sample consists of about 96,000 clones, roughly 92% of them appearing once. This specimen consisted of unstimulated CD4+ T cells sorted from spleen or lymph node cells, obtained before intestinal transplant. These receptors were obtained from a human donor who received an intestinal transplant.

The rearrangement joins TRBV5-1 to TRBJ1-2; no reliable D call. The CDR3 is 13 amino acids. Germline-derived CDR1 and CDR2 are SGHRS and YFSETQ. Trimming took 4 bases from V and 1 from J, leaving 8 bases between them. CDR3 in DNA: TGCGCCAGCAGCGCTACAGTTAACTATGGCTACACCTTC. It yields the protein CASSATVNYGYTF.

This clone appeared once. The chain combines TRBV2 with TRBJ2-5; D is perhaps TRBD1 or TRBD2 (5 bases each). The end of the DNA fits TRBJ2-7 better, so the J call may be wrong. The CDR3 is 13 residues long. CDR1 and CDR2 (germline): SNHLY, FYNNEI. Written as DNA, the CDR3 is TGTGCCAGCAGGAGGGACGCTTCCTACGAGCAGTACTTC. Amino acid sequence: CASRRDASYEQYF.

The genes are TRBV30 and TRBJ2-1; 9 bases align to TRBD1. With 2 bases clipped from V and 9 bases from J, the junction kept 5 bases outside the gene matches. The germline gives CDR1 GTSNPN, CDR2 SVGIG (reference sequence). The length of the CDR3 is 13 residues. CDR3 DNA sequence: TGTGCCTGGAGTCGACAGGGGGTGGCTGAGCAGTTCTTC. Translated, it gives CAWSRQGVAEQFF.

The rearrangement joins TRBV29-1 to TRBJ2-3, with 9 nucleotides matching TRBD2. There are 15 residues in the CDR3. Germline CDR1 reads SQVTM; CDR2 reads ANQGSEA. Trimming took 4 bases from V and 2 from J; bases not matched to a gene: 7. The CDR3 spells CSVAFRGGVTDTQYF. The CDR3 DNA is TGCAGCGTTGCCTTCCGCGGGGGGGTCACAGATACGCAGTATTTT.

This CDR3 reads CASSQGVSGSYQETQYF. As DNA, the CDR3 is TGTGCCAGCAGCCAAGGAGTTAGCGGGAGTTACCAAGAGACCCAGTACTTC. The chain employs TRBV14 and TRBJ2-5; TRBD2 aligns across 9 bases. Germline CDR1 is SGHDN and CDR2 is FVKESK. With V trimmed by 1 base and J by 0 bases, 6 bases remained unmatched. The CDR3 runs 17 residues.

The chain employs TRBV18 and TRBJ2-2, with 7 bases fitting TRBD2. CDR1 is KGHSH, CDR2 LQKENI, per germline. The CDR3 totals 17 residues. Trimming cost V 5 bases and J 0 bases; bases outside gene matches: 9. CDR3 amino acids: CASSNTLSGANTGELFF. The DNA for the CDR3 is TGTGCCAGCTCAAACACCCTAAGCGGGGCGAACACCGGGGAGCTGTTTTTT.

V usage is TRBV2 and J usage is TRBJ1-2; D gene unclear. The germline V and J ends were trimmed by 2 bases and 1 base, with 11 bases remaining between them. This CDR3 has 15 residues. In germline, CDR1 is SNHLY, CDR2 FYNNEI. In DNA, the CDR3 is TGTGCCAGCAGTGAAACCTTCACAGTTAACTATGGCTACACCTTC. Its translation is CASSETFTVNYGYTF.

The rearrangement uses TRBV5-5 and TRBJ2-7; D is uncertain. V was trimmed by 2 bases and J by 3 bases, leaving 9 bases between them. The CDR3 sequence is 13 residues long. Germline V gene lookup returns CDR1 SGHKS and CDR2 YYEKEE (reference sequence). The CDR3 DNA sequence: TGTGCCAGCAGCTTTACACGGAACTACGAGCAGTACTTC. Translating gives CASSFTRNYEQYF.

V gene TRBV19 combines with J gene TRBJ2-3, with TRBD1 matching 9 bases. V lost 7 bases and J lost 3; bases outside the gene matches: 8. CDR3 length equals 15 residues. Germline-derived CDR1 and CDR2 are LNHDA and SQIVND (reference sequence). CDR3 DNA sequence: TGTGCCAGTAACCAGGACAGGGGAAGGACAGATACGCAGTATTTT. Its protein product is CASNQDRGRTDTQYF.

This clone was picked up one time. J is TRBJ2-1 and V is TRBV10-1; TRBD1 might be the D (5 bases). Germline values: CDR1 WNHNN, CDR2 SYGVQD (reference sequence). The V and J ends lost 0 bases and 9 bases respectively, with 21 bases between them. The CDR3 is made up of 17 amino acids. The CDR3 region is CASSESVPDSAISEQFF. The CDR3 DNA follows: TGCGCCAGCAGTGAGTCGGTCCCAGACAGCGCGATTAGTGAGCAGTTCTTC.

The rearrangement joins TRBV2 to TRBJ1-1, with D perhaps TRBD1 (6 bases). The germline CDR1 and CDR2 sequences are SNHLY and FYNNEI. The CDR3 length is 14 residues. V lost 5 bases and J lost 0, with 10 bases in between. The DNA for the CDR3 is TGTGCCAGCAGTAGACAGGTCATGAACACTGAAGCTTTCTTT. This encodes CASSRQVMNTEAFF.

The gene calls are TRBV25-1 and TRBJ1-4, with 7 bases that match TRBD1. V dropped 4 bases and J dropped 0; count of bases not matched to a gene: 8. The CDR3 has 17 residues. The V gene's germline CDR1 is MGHDK and CDR2 SYGVNS. The DNA for the CDR3 is TGTGCCAGCAGTGCGGGACAGTACGTTTCAACTAATGAAAAACTGTTTTTT. Translated, it gives CASSAGQYVSTNEKLFF. Combining the CDR3 with reference TRBV25-1 and TRBJ1-4 gives the whole variable domain EADIYQTPRYLVIGTGKKITLECSQTMGHDKMYWYQQDPGMELHLIHYSYGVNSTEKGDLSSESTVSRIRTEHFPLTLESARPSHTSQYLCASSAGQYVSTNEKLFFGSGTQLSVL.

The chain links TRBV7-9 to TRBJ2-1, with TRBD2 matching 7 bases. The germline CDR1 and CDR2 sequences are SEHNR and FQNEAQ (reference sequence). V dropped 3 bases and J dropped 9; count of bases not matched to a gene: 8. This CDR3 contains 14 residues. Written as DNA, the CDR3 is TGTGCCAGCAGCTTGATGACTAGCAGGGTTGAGCAGTTCTTC. Translated, it gives CASSLMTSRVEQFF.

The chain couples TRBV7-9 to TRBJ1-4; D may be TRBD1 (5 bases). V was cut by 1 base and J by 2 bases, with 8 bases left in between. The CDR3 runs 15 residues. Germline V CDR1 and CDR2: SEHNR, FQNEAQ (reference sequence). CDR3: CASSLGGVTNEKLFF. The CDR3, as DNA: TGTGCCAGCAGCTTAGGAGGGGTGACTAATGAAAAACTGTTTTTT.

This clone is a singleton in its sample. CDR3 nucleotides: TGTGCCAGAAGCCCGCGGCGGGAGATAGCGGGAGGGGACGAGCAGTACTTC. It yields the protein CARSPRREIAGGDEQYF. The chain carries TRBV5-3 and TRBJ2-7; 11 nucleotides line up with TRBD2. TRBV5-3 qualifies as an ORF whose function is uncertain. The CDR3 runs to 17 residues. Trimming removed 4 bases from V and 5 bases from J; junction bases left unmatched: 14.